This T cell receptor beta chain stems from a study of cytomegalovirus exposure and HLA in healthy donors. Study-level background: A later analysis reported the approximately 120 validation repertoires used the same platform as the approximately 670 first-cohort repertoires. Findings and limits, study-wide: Cytomegalovirus status was reportedly diagnosed by the classifier with high specificity and sensitivity.

The CDR3 spans 13 residues. Trimming pared 4 bases from V and 8 bases from J, leaving 14 bases between. The germline gives CDR1 SEHNR, CDR2 FQNEAQ (reference sequence). Using immunoSEQ multiplex PCR, the repertoire was profiled, and TCRdb retains in-frame clones only, with some absent. The profile shows more than 55,000 clones, over 75% of them singletons. With respect to this clone: Its specificity is not known.

The donors were in the roughly 130-subject validation cohort, distinct from the approximately 670-subject first cohort. The V gene is TRBV7-9, the J gene TRBJ1-1; D is possibly TRBD1 (5 bases). The clonotype originates from a man in his late teens or twenties in good health and CMV-seronegative. The sequenced material came from PBMCs. CDR3 loop: CASSSTGLAEAFF. The CDR3 nucleotides are TGTGCCAGCAGCTCCACAGGTTTGGCGGAAGCTTTCTTT.